This T cell receptor beta chain came from a study of blood T cell repertoires in COVID-19. In germline, CDR1 is SNHLY, CDR2 FYNNEI. The length of the CDR3 is 14 residues. Losses at the gene ends were 4 bases for V and 3 bases for J; bases not matched to a gene: 4. Using immunoSEQ multiplex PCR, the repertoire was profiled, and TCRdb retains in-frame clones only, with some absent. The profile shows approximately 230,000 clones, 85% to 90% of them singletons. This clone was counted between two and nine times. This sample also contains other DNA sequences that code for the same CDR3. Sequenced sample: PBMCs or T cells enriched from blood (not recorded which). V and J are TRBV2 and TRBJ2-3, with 7 nucleotides matching TRBD2. This clonotype was sampled from a young man who had recovered from COVID-19. This CDR3 is CASSVWGGTDTQYF. CDR3 DNA: TGTGCCAGCAGTGTGTGGGGGGGGACAGATACGCAGTATTTT.